This T cell receptor beta chain was captured in a study of T cells after yellow fever vaccination. Study in general: It was SMART-Seq v4 Ultra Low Input that prepared the fractions with low cell numbers. Regarding the study as a whole: One caveat is that FACS-sorted repertoires could contain abundant clonotypes contaminating from the bulk population. Subsequent booster samples again held most clones from primary vaccination (roughly 95% CD4, 88% CD8).

Template switching with 5'RACE generated the TCR cDNA and added a universal primer site and UMIs. Each CDR3 protein is one row after TCRdb ran MiXCR on the 5' RACE reads. The sample lists about 300,000 distinct CDR3 sequences, 4% seen once, with 20% to 25% in the top ten. V lost 6 bases and J lost 6; bases outside the gene matches: 9. This CDR3 contains 14 residues. CDR1 is SQVTM, CDR2 ANQGSEA, per germline. Of note for this clonotype: What it binds is not known.

The V and J genes are TRBV29-1 and TRBJ2-1, with 9 bases identical to TRBD2. This specimen consisted of PBMCs, obtained 5 days after the yellow fever booster vaccination. This receptor was identified in a man in his late teens or twenties who received the YFV17D yellow fever vaccine. The CDR3 reads CSVRDPRGGNEQFF. DNA of the CDR3: TGCAGCGTCCGAGACCCGCGGGGGGGCAATGAGCAGTTCTTC.